Below, one TCR beta chain is given with its context. In the study's own analysis: For nucleated cells, counts were estimated from reference gene primer amplification. Using immunoSEQ multiplex PCR, the repertoire was profiled, and TCRdb retains in-frame clones only, with some absent. The DNA gave D and trimming, while V, J and clone size come from that table. Of about 390,000 clones in the sample, approximately 89% were seen once. The record originates from a study of blood T cell repertoires in COVID-19. Study as a whole: PBMCs, B-cell-depleted T cells, or T cells were the source of the cDNA or gDNA that made up the material.

CDR1 and CDR2 from the germline V gene are KGHDR and SFDVKD. CDR3 size: 15 residues. V was pared by 7 bases and J by 4 bases, with 3 bases of the junction left unmatched. Specimen: peripheral blood. The rearrangement joins TRBV24-1 to TRBJ2-1, with TRBD2 identical over 13 bases. This clonotype was obtained from a woman aged 60-70 years with COVID-19, enrolled during active disease. For the CDR3, the DNA is TGTGCCACCAGCCGGGGACTAGCGGGATACAATGAGCAGTTCTTC. Amino acid sequence: CATSRGLAGYNEQFF.